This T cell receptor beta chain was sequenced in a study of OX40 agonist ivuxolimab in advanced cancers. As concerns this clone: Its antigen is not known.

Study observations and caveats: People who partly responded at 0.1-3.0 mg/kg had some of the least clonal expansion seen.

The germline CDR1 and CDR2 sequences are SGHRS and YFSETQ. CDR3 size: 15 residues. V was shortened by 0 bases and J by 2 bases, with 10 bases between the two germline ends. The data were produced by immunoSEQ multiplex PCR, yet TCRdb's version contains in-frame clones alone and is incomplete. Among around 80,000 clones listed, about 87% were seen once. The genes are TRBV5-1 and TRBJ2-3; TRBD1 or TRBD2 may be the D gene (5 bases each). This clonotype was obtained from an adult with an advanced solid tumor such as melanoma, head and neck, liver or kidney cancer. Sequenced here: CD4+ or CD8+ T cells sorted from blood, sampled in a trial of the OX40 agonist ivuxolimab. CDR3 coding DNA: TGCGCCAGCAGCTTGGCCGGGACCGACACAGATACGCAGTATTTT. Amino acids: CASSLAGTDTDTQYF.